Listed below are T cell receptor beta chains from one sample, sequenced in a study of shared clonotypes between healthy human individuals. TCRdb's table, derived via immunoSEQ multiplex PCR, lists solely in-frame clones and lacks some. The sample holds 1.5 million to 2.5 million clones, about 95% seen once. Material: naive CD8+ T cells sorted from blood. The receptors derive from a young man in good health. Each CDR3 is given with its conserved first and last residue. A D gene is named only where the DNA matches it firmly. Clone size is stated in some rows and not others, as once, few, many or a class when expanded.

cdr3_aa	cdr3_nt	d_call	cdr3_length	clone_size	v_call	j_call
CASSEFRGEAYEQYF	TGTGCCAGCAGTGAATTTCGCGGAGAAGCCTACGAGCAGTACTTC	NA	15	NA	TRBV2	TRBJ2-7
CASSWTSTSTDTQYF	TGTGCCAGCAGTTGGACTAGCACTAGCACAGATACGCAGTATTTT	TRBD2	15	once	TRBV7-9	TRBJ2-3
CASSDDREGDLGIAAFF	TGTGCCAGCAGTGATGACAGGGAAGGGGATCTGGGCATTGCAGCTTTCTTT	TRBD1	17	NA	TRBV2	TRBJ1-1
CASGGEIYNEQFF	TGTGCCAGTGGGGGGGAAATCTACAATGAGCAGTTCTTC	TRBD2	13	NA	TRBV2	TRBJ2-1
CASSLGDSNSPLHF	TGCGCCAGCAGCTTGGGGGACAGTAATTCACCCCTCCACTTT	TRBD1	14	NA	TRBV5-1	TRBJ1-6
CASSDRAGDTDTQYF	TGTGCCAGCAGTGATAGGGCGGGAGACACAGATACGCAGTATTTT	TRBD2	15	NA	TRBV6-4	TRBJ2-3
CASSYLAGGFNEQFF	TGTGCCAGCAGTTACCTAGCGGGAGGCTTCAATGAGCAGTTCTTC	TRBD2	15	NA	TRBV6-5	TRBJ2-1
CAITSGGQGAYEQYF	TGTGCCATCACTTCTGGCGGACAGGGGGCTTACGAGCAGTACTTC	TRBD1	15	NA	TRBV10-3	TRBJ2-7
CASSIQTRPAAEGGFQETQYF	TGTGCCAGTAGTATCCAAACTCGGCCGGCCGCCGAAGGAGGTTTCCAAGAGACCCAGTACTTC	NA	21	NA	TRBV19	TRBJ2-5
CASSLWGAGLNSPLHF	TGTGCCAGCAGCTTATGGGGGGCAGGGCTAAATTCACCCCTCCACTTT	NA	16	NA	TRBV5-6	TRBJ1-6
CASSVVGVLRETQYF	TGTGCCAGCAGCGTAGTTGGGGTCCTCCGGGAGACCCAGTACTTC	NA	15	NA	TRBV9	TRBJ2-5
CASSATGQGTYYEQYF	TGTGCCAGCTCAGCCACGGGACAGGGGACTTACTACGAGCAGTACTTC	TRBD1	16	NA	TRBV18	TRBJ2-7
CASSPTGRLAYEQYF	TGCGCCAGCAGTCCCACGGGACGGTTGGCCTACGAGCAGTACTTC	NA	15	NA	TRBV5-1	TRBJ2-7
CASSSLGQLNTGELFF	TGTGCCAGCAGTTCGCTCGGACAGCTGAACACCGGGGAGCTGTTTTTT	NA	16	NA	TRBV5-5	TRBJ2-2
CASSLDLAGVGEQFF	TGCGCCAGCAGCTTGGATCTAGCGGGAGTGGGTGAGCAGTTCTTC	TRBD2	15	once	TRBV5-1	TRBJ2-1
CASSEIRDNYEQYF	TGTGCCAGCAGTGAAATCCGGGACAACTACGAGCAGTACTTC	NA	14	NA	TRBV6-1	TRBJ2-7
CASSLVPSPYEQYF	TGTGCCAGCAGCTTGGTCCCCAGTCCCTACGAGCAGTACTTC	NA	14	once	TRBV5-5	TRBJ2-7